One and the same sample provided the 25 T cell receptor beta chains below, sequenced in a study of T-cell memory formation after mild COVID-19. TCRdb analysed the 5' RACE reads with MiXCR anew, one entry per CDR3 protein. The sample lists fewer than 400,000 distinct CDR3 sequences; 15% to 20% were seen once. Sequenced input: PBMCs or a T cell subset sorted from them (not recorded which). These receptors all stem from a young man who had mild COVID-19 (a few samples of this study predate the infection). Cell type and time point are not known.

The J gene is TRBJ1-1, the V gene TRBV28, with TRBD1 as a possible D gene (6 bases). The CDR3 contains 17 residues. V was clipped by 3 bases and J by 0 bases, with 17 bases between them. Germline values: CDR1 MDHEN, CDR2 SYDVKM. CDR3 bases: TGTGCCAGCAGTTTTTCCCCCCTCCAGGGGATGAACACTGAAGCTTTCTTT. It yields the protein CASSFSPLQGMNTEAFF.

This clonotype was recorded a few times. The chain uses TRBV4-1 and TRBJ2-3; the D is unclear. The germline V gene encodes CDR1 MGHRA and CDR2 YSYEKL. Between the trimmed V and J ends, which lost 4 bases and 7 bases, there was a span of 12 bases. The CDR3 is 13 residues long. The CDR3 DNA reads as TGCGCCAGCAGCCCCCGATTAGGTCATACGCAGTATTTT. Protein: CASSPRLGHTQYF.

This clonotype has only a few counts. The genes are TRBV11-2 and TRBJ2-2; 10 nucleotides agree with TRBD1. The CDR3 runs 15 residues. In germline, CDR1 is SGHAT, CDR2 FQNNGV. V lost 8 bases, J lost 4 bases, and 7 bases stayed unmatched. This CDR3 is CASVLGTGVTGELFF. CDR3 DNA sequence: TGTGCCAGCGTCCTCGGGACAGGGGTCACCGGGGAGCTGTTTTTT.

V usage is TRBV7-2 and J usage is TRBJ2-2; 11 bases line up with TRBD2. V shed 2 bases, J shed 6 bases, and the junction held 5 bases outside the gene matches. CDR1 SGHTA and CDR2 FQGNSA come from the germline V gene. The CDR3 contains 16 residues. CDR3 region: CASSLLSGGAAGELFF. As DNA, the CDR3 is TGTGCCAGCAGCTTACTTAGCGGGGGGGCCGCCGGGGAGCTGTTTTTT. Full variable domain (remainder filled in from reference TRBV7-2 and TRBJ2-2): GAGVSQSPSNKVTEKGKDVELRCDPISGHTALYWYRQSLGQGLEFLIYFQGNSAPDKSGLPSDRFSAERTGGSVSTLTIQRTQQEDSAVYLCASSLLSGGAAGELFFGEGSRLTVL.

This chain links TRBV29-1 with TRBJ1-1; no clear D. The germline V and J ends were trimmed by 5 bases and 1 base, with 14 bases remaining between them. This CDR3 comprises 14 residues. CDR1 and CDR2 from the germline V gene are SQVTM and ANQGSEA. CDR3 amino acids: CSVLTEPGNTEAFF. The CDR3 DNA is TGCAGCGTTCTAACTGAACCAGGGAACACTGAAGCTTTCTTT.

V and J are TRBV2 and TRBJ2-2; possible D gene TRBD2, 6 bases. This CDR3 has 15 residues. V was clipped by 8 bases and J by 0 bases, with 13 bases between them. Germline V lookup: CDR1 SNHLY, CDR2 FYNNEI. The CDR3 DNA reads TGTGCCAGCTCCGGGACTCTTACGAACACCGGGGAGCTGTTTTTT. It is translated as CASSGTLTNTGELFF.

This clonotype was counted between two and nine times. This chain links TRBV15 with TRBJ2-5; 15 bases match TRBD2. This CDR3 region has 21 residues. V was pared by 0 bases and J by 5 bases, with 16 bases of the junction left unmatched. The germline V gene has CDR1 LNHNV and CDR2 YYDKDF (reference sequence). Written as DNA, the CDR3 is TGTGCCACCAGCAGAGATTGGCCTCGGACTAGCGGGGGGGCCGGCGTCGAGACCCAGTACTTC. It translates to CATSRDWPRTSGGAGVETQYF.

This clonotype was detected only a few times. V is TRBV6-5 and J is TRBJ2-5; 7 bases map to TRBD2. There are 16 residues in the CDR3. Trimming took 2 bases from V and 5 from J; bases not matched to a gene: 11. Germline V lookup: CDR1 MNHEY, CDR2 SVGAGI. The CDR3, as DNA: TGTGCCAGCAGTTACACCCTAGCGGACTTCGTGGAGACCCAGTACTTC. Translated, it gives CASSYTLADFVETQYF.

This clonotype has only a few counts. J is TRBJ2-5 and V is TRBV4-3; 7 positions match TRBD1. The junction had 5 bases not matched to a gene; V was cut back by 0 bases and J by 4 bases. Per germline, CDR1 LGHNA and CDR2 YSLEER. The CDR3 covers 15 residues. The CDR3 loop reads CASSQETGPRETQYF. The CDR3 DNA reads TGCGCCAGCAGCCAAGAGACAGGGCCGAGAGAGACCCAGTACTTC.

This rearrangement joins TRBV5-1 to TRBJ2-3; 10 bases fit TRBD2. After removal of 4 bases from V and 2 bases from J, the junction contained 10 bases not matched to a gene. CDR3 length: 17 residues. Germline V gene lookup returns CDR1 SGHRS and CDR2 YFSETQ. In DNA, the CDR3 is TGCGCCAGCAGCGACAGGACTAGCGGTATTAACACAGATACGCAGTATTTT. Translating gives CASSDRTSGINTDTQYF.

This clonotype was seen only a few times. The CDR3 coding sequence is TGCAGTGCCACCCGACAGGGTGAAAAACTGTTTTTT. This gives the protein CSATRQGEKLFF. The J gene is TRBJ1-4, the V gene TRBV20-1; 7 bases align to TRBD1. The CDR3 has 12 amino acids. V dropped 6 bases and J dropped 7; count of bases not matched to a gene: 5. Germline V lookup: CDR1 DFQATT, CDR2 SNEGSKA (reference sequence).

This sequence joins TRBV20-1 and TRBJ2-5; the D gene is possibly TRBD1 (6 bases). The V and J ends lost 3 bases and 5 bases respectively, with 16 bases between them. Germline V gives CDR1 DFQATT, CDR2 SNEGSKA (reference sequence). The CDR3 is made up of 14 amino acids. The CDR3 reads CSARPYREWETQYF. As DNA, the CDR3 is TGCAGTGCTAGGCCCTACAGGGAATGGGAGACCCAGTACTTC.

This clonotype was counted at least ten times. The V call is TRBV6-5, the J call TRBJ1-1, with no clear D. V gave up 4 bases and J gave up 1 base, with 7 bases separating them. Germline lookup yields CDR1 MNHEY and CDR2 SVGAGI. The CDR3 is made up of 13 amino acids. The CDR3 DNA follows: TGTGCCAGCAGTTCCGCTCCGAACACTGAAGCTTTCTTT. This translates into CASSSAPNTEAFF.

The gene calls are TRBV21-1 and TRBJ2-7; the table's D call of TRBD2 was not tested on the DNA. TRBV21-1 is given as a pseudogene. The CDR3 runs 18 residues. The DNA of the CDR3 is TGTGCCAGCCTCCGCCGGCCTAGCGGGGGGACCCAAAGGGGGGAGCAGTACGTC. It translates to CASLRRPSGGTQRGEQYV.

The chain joins TRBV4-3 to TRBJ1-2, with 7 positions matching TRBD1. This CDR3 spans 16 amino acids. After removal of 0 bases from V and 4 bases from J, the junction contained 8 bases not matched to a gene. CDR1 and CDR2 from the germline V gene are LGHNA and YSLEER. The CDR3 protein is CASSQDRGGVTYGYTF. The CDR3 DNA follows: TGCGCCAGCAGCCAAGATAGAGGGGGCGTTACCTATGGCTACACCTTC.

This clonotype was observed at least ten times. V and J are TRBV7-9 and TRBJ2-2; D ambiguous. V shed 1 base and J shed 6 bases, with 12 bases lying between them. Germline V lookup: CDR1 SEHNR, CDR2 FQNEAQ (reference sequence). CDR3 length: 15 amino acids. CDR3: CASSLVGFAAGELFF. CDR3 in DNA: TGTGCCAGCAGCTTAGTCGGTTTCGCGGCCGGGGAGCTGTTTTTT.

The chain recombines TRBV12-3 or TRBV12-4 with TRBJ2-5; tentative D call: TRBD1 (5 bases). V was pared by 7 bases and J by 7 bases, with 13 bases between. CDR3 length: 12 amino acids. Here the CDR3 DNA reads TGTGCCAGCAATACAGGTTTAGGGACCCAGTACTTC. Translated, it gives CASNTGLGTQYF.

The table lists this clonotype with a few counts. V is TRBV20-1 and J is TRBJ1-4, with D unresolved. The V gene lost 3 bases and the J gene lost 4 bases, with 9 bases spanning the gap. This CDR3 has 13 residues. CDR1 and CDR2 (germline): DFQATT, SNEGSKA (reference sequence). CDR3 loop: CSARAGDNEKLFF. The CDR3 DNA sequence: TGCAGTGCTAGGGCTGGCGATAATGAAAAACTGTTTTTT.

The chain combines TRBV12-3 or TRBV12-4 with TRBJ1-1; D gene ambiguous. This CDR3 is 13 amino acids long. Trimming took 5 bases from V and 2 from J, leaving 9 bases between them. This chain's CDR3 is CASSTSDNTEAFF. CDR3 coding DNA: TGTGCCAGCAGTACCTCAGATAACACTGAAGCTTTCTTT.

In its sample, this clonotype was seen a few times. V usage is TRBV6-2 or TRBV6-3 and J usage is TRBJ1-2; D is undetermined. Germline CDR1 MNHEY, CDR2 SVGEGT. CDR3 length: 18 amino acids. Trimming took 0 bases from V and 2 from J, leaving 19 bases between them. The CDR3 reads CASSYSRIPVRPNYGYTF. Here the CDR3 DNA reads TGTGCCAGCAGTTACTCGAGAATTCCAGTTCGACCCAACTATGGCTACACCTTC.

This clonotype turned up a few times. V usage is TRBV6-5 and J usage is TRBJ1-6; 12 bases are shared with TRBD1. Germline CDR1 MNHEY, CDR2 SVGAGI. The CDR3 has 21 residues. V lost 2 bases to trimming and J lost 5 bases; unmatched junction nucleotides: 16. CDR3 DNA sequence: TGTGCCAGCAGTTACCAACACTCCGGGACAGGGGGCCGGAGGAATAATTCACCCCTCCACTTT. Amino acid sequence: CASSYQHSGTGGRRNNSPLHF.

This clonotype was counted ten times or more. This sequence joins TRBV25-1 and TRBJ1-2; 10 nucleotides line up with TRBD1. V trimming: 8 bases; J trimming: 6 bases; junction bases outside the gene matches: 6. The CDR3 sequence is 13 residues long. Germline V lookup: CDR1 MGHDK, CDR2 SYGVNS. The DNA for the CDR3 is TGTGCCAGCCAGACAGGGGGCGGTCATGGCTACACCTTC. It is translated as CASQTGGGHGYTF.

The chain combines TRBV6-4 with TRBJ2-2; weak D call: TRBD1 (6 bases). Looked up from germline, CDR1 is MRHNA and CDR2 is SNTAGT. CDR3 length equals 15 residues. V lost 6 bases to trimming and J lost 1 base, with 12 bases between them. The CDR3 DNA reads TGTGCCAGCAGCCGGACAGACATGAACACCGGGGAGCTGTTTTTT. It encodes CASSRTDMNTGELFF.

The J gene is TRBJ2-1, the V gene TRBV11-2; no clear D. Germline V gene sequence: CDR1 SGHAT, CDR2 FQNNGV. The CDR3 runs 15 residues. Trimming cost V 4 bases and J 0 bases, with 10 bases left between them. This CDR3 reads CASSSRLPSYNEQFF. CDR3 sequence (DNA): TGTGCCAGCAGCTCTCGGCTGCCCTCCTACAATGAGCAGTTCTTC.

The CDR3 protein is CASSLGATQQGEAFF. The CDR3 region has the DNA TGCGCCAGCAGCCTGGGGGCGACACAGCAGGGGGAAGCTTTCTTT. The rearrangement joins TRBV5-1 to TRBJ1-1, with D possibly TRBD1 on 6 matching bases. Germline loops: CDR1 SGHRS, CDR2 YFSETQ. V was shortened by 4 bases and J by 8 bases, with 21 bases between the two germline ends. This CDR3 region has 15 residues.